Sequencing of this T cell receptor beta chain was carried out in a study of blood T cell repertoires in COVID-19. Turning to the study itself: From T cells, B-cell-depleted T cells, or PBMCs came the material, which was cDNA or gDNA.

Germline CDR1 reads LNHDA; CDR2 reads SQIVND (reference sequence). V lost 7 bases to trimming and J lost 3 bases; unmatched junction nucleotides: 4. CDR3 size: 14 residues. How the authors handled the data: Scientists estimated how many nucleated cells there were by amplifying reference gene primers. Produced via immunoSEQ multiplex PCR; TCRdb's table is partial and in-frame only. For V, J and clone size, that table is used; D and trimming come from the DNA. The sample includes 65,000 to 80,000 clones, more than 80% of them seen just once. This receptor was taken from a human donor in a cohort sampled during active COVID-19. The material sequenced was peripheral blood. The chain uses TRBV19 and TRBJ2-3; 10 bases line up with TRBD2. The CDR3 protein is CASKAGGRTDTQYF. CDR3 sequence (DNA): TGTGCCAGTAAAGCGGGGGGGAGGACAGATACGCAGTATTTT. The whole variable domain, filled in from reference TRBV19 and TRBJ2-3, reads DGGITQSPKYLFRKEGQNVTLSCEQNLNHDAMYWYRQDPGQGLRLIYYSQIVNDFQKGDIAEGYSVSREKKESFPLTVTSAQKNPTAFYLCASKAGGRTDTQYFGPGTRLTVL.